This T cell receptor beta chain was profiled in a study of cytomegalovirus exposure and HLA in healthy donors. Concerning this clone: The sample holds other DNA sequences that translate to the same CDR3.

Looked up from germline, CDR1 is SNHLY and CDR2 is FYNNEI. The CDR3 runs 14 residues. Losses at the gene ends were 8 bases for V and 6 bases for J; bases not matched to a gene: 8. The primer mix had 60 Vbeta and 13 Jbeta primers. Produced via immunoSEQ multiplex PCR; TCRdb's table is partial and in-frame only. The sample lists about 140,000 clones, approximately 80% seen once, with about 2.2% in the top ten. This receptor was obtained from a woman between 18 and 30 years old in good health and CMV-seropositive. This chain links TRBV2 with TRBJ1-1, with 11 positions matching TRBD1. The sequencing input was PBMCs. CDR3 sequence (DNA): TGTGCCAGCTTCTGGACAGGGGGCTTTTCTGAAGCTTTCTTT. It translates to CASFWTGGFSEAFF.